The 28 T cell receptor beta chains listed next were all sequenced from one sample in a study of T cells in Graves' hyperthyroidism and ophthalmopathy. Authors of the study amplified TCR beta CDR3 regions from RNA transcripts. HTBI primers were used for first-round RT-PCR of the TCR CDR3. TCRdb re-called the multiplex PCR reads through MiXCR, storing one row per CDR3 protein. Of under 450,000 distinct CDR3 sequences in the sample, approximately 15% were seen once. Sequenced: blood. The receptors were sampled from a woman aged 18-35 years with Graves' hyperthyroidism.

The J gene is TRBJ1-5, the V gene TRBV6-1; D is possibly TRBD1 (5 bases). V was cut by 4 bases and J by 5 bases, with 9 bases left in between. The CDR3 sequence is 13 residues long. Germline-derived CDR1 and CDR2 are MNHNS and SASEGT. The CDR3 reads CASSGTSHQPQHF. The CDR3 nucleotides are TGTGCCAGCAGTGGGACATCGCATCAGCCCCAGCATTTT.

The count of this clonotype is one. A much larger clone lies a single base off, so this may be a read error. DNA for the CDR3: TGTGCCAGCACCACCGTACCCGGGGGCCACGAGCAGTTCTTC. It yields the protein CASTTVPGGHEQFF. The chain combines TRBV27 with TRBJ2-1, with D perhaps matching TRBD1 or TRBD2 (6 bases each). Trimming pared 7 bases from V and 10 bases from J, leaving 20 bases between. CDR3 size: 14 residues. CDR1 and CDR2 (germline): MNHEY, SMNVEV (reference sequence).

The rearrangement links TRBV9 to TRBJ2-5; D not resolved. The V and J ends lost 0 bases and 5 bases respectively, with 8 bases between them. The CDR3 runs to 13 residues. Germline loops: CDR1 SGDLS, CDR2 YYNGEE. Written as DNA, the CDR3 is TGTGCCAGCAGCGTAGTCCCAACGGAGACCCAGTACTTC. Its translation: CASSVVPTETQYF.

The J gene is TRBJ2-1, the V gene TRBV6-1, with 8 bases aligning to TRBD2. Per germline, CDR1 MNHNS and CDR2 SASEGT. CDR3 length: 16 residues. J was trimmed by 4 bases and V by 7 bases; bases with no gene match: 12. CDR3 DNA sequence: TGTGCCAGCAACCACCACCGGGGGGGCCGGTACAATGAGCAGTTCTTC. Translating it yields CASNHHRGGRYNEQFF.

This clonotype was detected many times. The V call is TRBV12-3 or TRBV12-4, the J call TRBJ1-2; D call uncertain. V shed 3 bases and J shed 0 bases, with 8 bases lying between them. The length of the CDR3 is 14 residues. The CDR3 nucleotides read TGTGCCAGCAGTTTTGGGTCAGCTAACTATGGCTACACCTTC. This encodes CASSFGSANYGYTF.

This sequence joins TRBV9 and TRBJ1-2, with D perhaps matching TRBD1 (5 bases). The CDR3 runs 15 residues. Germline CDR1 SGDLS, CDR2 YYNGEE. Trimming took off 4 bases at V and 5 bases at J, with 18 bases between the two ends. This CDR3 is CASSPNLGTYYGYTF. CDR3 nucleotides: TGTGCCAGCAGCCCAAATCTTGGGACCTATTATGGCTACACCTTC.

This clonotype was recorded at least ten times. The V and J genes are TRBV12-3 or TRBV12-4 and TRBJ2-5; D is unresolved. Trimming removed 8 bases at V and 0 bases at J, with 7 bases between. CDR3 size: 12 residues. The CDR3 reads CASLGYQETQYF. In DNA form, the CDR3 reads TGTGCCAGCCTGGGGTACCAAGAGACCCAGTACTTC.

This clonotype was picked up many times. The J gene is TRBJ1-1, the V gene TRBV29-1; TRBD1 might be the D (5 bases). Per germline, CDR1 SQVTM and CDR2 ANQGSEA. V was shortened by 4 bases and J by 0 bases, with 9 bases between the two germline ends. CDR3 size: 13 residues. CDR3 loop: CSVGGRMNTEAFF. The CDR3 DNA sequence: TGCAGCGTTGGGGGACGAATGAACACTGAAGCTTTCTTT.

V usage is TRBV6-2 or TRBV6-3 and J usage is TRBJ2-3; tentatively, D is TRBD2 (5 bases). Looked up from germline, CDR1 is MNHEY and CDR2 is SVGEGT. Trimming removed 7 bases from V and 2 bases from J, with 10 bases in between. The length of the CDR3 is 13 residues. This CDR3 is CASKRGLTDTQYF. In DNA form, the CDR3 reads TGTGCCAGCAAAAGAGGGCTCACAGATACGCAGTATTTT.

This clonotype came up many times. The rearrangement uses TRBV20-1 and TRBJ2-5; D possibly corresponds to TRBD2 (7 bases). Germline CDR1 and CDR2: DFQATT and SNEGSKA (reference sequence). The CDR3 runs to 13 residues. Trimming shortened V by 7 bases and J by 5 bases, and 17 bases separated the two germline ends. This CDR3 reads CSVRRGAEETQYF. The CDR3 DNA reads TGCAGTGTAAGACGGGGGGCCGAGGAGACCCAGTACTTC.

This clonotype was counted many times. CDR3 bases: TGTGCCAGCAGCCGGGCCCCCAGCGTGAGCTACGAGCAGTACTTC. Amino acids: CASSRAPSVSYEQYF. The chain carries TRBV11-1 and TRBJ2-7, with D hard to call. V dropped 5 bases and J dropped 3 bases, with 17 bases sitting between them. This CDR3 region has 15 residues. Germline lookup yields CDR1 SGHAT and CDR2 FQDESV (reference sequence).

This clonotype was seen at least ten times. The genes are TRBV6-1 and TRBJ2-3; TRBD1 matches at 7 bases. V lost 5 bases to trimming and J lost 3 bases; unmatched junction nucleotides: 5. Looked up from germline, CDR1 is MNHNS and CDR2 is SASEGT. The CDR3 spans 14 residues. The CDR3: CASSLGQVTDTQYF. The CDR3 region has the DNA TGTGCCAGCAGTTTAGGACAGGTTACAGATACGCAGTATTTT.

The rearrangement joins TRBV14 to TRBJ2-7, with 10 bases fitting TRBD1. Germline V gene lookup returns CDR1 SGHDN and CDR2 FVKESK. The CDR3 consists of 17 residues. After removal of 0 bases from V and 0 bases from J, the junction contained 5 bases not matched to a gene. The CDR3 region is CASSQDLGQGSSYEQYF. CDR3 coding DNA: TGTGCCAGCAGCCAAGATTTGGGACAGGGGAGCTCCTACGAGCAGTACTTC. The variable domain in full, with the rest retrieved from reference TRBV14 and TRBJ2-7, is EAGVTQFPSHSVIEKGQTVTLRCDPISGHDNLYWYRRVMGKEIKFLLHFVKESKQDESGMPNNRFLAERTGGTYSTLKVQPAELEDSGVYFCASSQDLGQGSSYEQYFGPGTRLTVT.

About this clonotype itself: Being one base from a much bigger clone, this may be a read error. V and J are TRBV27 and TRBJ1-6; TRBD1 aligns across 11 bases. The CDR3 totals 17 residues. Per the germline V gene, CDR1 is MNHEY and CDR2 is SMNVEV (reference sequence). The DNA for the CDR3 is TGTGCCAGCAGTTTAACGGACAGGGGGCTGTATAGTTCACCCCTCCACTTT. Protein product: CASSLTDRGLYSSPLHF.

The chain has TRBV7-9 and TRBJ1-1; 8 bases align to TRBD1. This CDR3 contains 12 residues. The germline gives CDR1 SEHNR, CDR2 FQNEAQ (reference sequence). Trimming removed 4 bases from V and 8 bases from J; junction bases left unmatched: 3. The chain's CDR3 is CASSWGTGEAFF. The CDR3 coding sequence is TGTGCCAGCAGCTGGGGGACAGGAGAAGCTTTCTTT. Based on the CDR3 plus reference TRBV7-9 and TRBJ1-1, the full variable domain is DTGVSQNPRHKITKRGQNVTFRCDPISEHNRLYWYRQTLGQGPEFLTYFQNEAQLEKSRLLSDRFSAERPKGSFSTLEIQRTEQGDSAMYLCASSWGTGEAFFGQGTRLTVV.

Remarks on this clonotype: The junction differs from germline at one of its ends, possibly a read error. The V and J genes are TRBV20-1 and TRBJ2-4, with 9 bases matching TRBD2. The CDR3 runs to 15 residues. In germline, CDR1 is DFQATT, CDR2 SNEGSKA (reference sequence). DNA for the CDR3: TGCGGTGCTAGAGATGTAGGCGGGAGGGGAAACATTCAGTACTTC. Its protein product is CGARDVGGRGNIQYF.

This chain's CDR3 is CATATSSEAFF. The CDR3 DNA sequence: TGTGCCACCGCAACGTCGTCTGAAGCTTTCTTT. The chain employs TRBV24-1 and TRBJ1-1; D not resolved. Per the germline V gene, CDR1 is KGHDR and CDR2 is SFDVKD. This CDR3 contains 11 residues. V lost 9 bases to trimming and J lost 6 bases, with 10 bases between them.

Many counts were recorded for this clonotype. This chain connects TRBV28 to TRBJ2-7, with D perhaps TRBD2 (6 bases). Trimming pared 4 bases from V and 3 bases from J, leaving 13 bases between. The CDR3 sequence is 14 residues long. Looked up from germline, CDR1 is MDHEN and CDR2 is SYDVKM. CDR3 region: CASSWGGDLYEQYF. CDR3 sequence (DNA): TGTGCCAGCAGTTGGGGCGGGGATCTCTACGAGCAGTACTTC. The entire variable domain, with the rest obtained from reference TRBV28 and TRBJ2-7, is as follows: DVKVTQSSRYLVKRTGEKVFLECVQDMDHENMFWYRQDPGLGLRLIYFSYDVKMKEKGDIPEGYSVSREKKERFSLILESASTNQTSMYLCASSWGGDLYEQYFGPGTRLTVT.

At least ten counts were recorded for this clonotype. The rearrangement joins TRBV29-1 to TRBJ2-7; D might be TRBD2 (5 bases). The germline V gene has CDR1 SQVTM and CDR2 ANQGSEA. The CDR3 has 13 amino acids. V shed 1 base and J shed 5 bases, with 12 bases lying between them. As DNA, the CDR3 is TGCAGCGTTGAAGGCCGGGGAGCACACGAGCAGTACTTC. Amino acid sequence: CSVEGRGAHEQYF.

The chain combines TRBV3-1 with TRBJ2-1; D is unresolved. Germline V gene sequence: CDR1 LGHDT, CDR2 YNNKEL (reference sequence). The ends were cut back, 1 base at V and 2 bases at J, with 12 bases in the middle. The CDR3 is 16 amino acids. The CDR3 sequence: CASSQGSWAAYNEQFF. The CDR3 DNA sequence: TGTGCCAGCAGCCAAGGCTCGTGGGCGGCCTACAATGAGCAGTTCTTC.

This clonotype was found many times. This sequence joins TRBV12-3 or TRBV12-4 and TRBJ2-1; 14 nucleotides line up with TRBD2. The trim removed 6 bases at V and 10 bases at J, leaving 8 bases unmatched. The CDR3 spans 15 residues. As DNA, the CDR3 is TGTGCCAGCAGACCACCGGGACTAGCGGGAGACGAGCAGTTCTTC. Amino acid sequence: CASRPPGLAGDEQFF.

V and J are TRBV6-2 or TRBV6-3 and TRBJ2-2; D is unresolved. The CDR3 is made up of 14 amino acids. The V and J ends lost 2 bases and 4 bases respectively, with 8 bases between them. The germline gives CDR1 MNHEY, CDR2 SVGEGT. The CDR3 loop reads CASSYITATGELFF. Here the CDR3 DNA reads TGTGCCAGCAGTTACATAACAGCCACCGGGGAGCTGTTTTTT.

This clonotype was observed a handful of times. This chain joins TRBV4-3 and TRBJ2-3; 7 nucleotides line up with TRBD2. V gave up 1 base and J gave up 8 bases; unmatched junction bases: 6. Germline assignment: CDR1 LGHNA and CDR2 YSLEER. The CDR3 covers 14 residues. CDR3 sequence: CASSQARGLGTQYF. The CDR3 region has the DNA TGCGCCAGCAGCCAAGCGCGGGGGTTGGGTACGCAGTATTTT.

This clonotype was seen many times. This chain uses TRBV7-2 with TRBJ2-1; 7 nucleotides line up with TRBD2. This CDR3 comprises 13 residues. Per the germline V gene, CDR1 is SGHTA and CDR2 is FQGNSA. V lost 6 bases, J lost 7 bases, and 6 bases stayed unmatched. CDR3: CASRREKGNEQFF. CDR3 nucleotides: TGTGCCAGCAGGCGGGAGAAAGGAAATGAGCAGTTCTTC.

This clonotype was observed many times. The CDR3: CSARGDYGYTF. The DNA for the CDR3 is TGCAGTGCTAGAGGGGATTATGGCTACACCTTC. J is TRBJ1-2 and V is TRBV20-1; D unclear. Germline V gene lookup returns CDR1 DFQATT and CDR2 SNEGSKA (reference sequence). The CDR3 is 11 residues long. Trimming cost V 1 base and J 5 bases, with 5 bases left between them.

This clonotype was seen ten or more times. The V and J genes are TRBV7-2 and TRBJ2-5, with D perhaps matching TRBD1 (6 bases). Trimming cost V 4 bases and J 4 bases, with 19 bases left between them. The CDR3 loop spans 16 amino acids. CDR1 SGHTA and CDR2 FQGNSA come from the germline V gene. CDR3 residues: CASSWQGTTSRETQYF. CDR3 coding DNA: TGTGCCAGCAGCTGGCAGGGGACGACGAGCAGAGAGACCCAGTACTTC.

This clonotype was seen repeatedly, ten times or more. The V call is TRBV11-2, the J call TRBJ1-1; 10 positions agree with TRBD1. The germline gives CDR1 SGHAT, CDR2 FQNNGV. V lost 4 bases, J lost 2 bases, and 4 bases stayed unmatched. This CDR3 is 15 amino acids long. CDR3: CASSSRQGANTEAFF. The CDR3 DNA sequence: TGTGCCAGCAGCTCGCGACAGGGGGCTAACACTGAAGCTTTCTTT.

The CDR3 sequence is CSAREGQGRDTGELFF. The CDR3 bases are TGCAGTGCTAGAGAGGGTCAGGGGCGCGACACCGGGGAGCTGTTTTTT. This sequence joins TRBV20-1 and TRBJ2-2, with a possible D match to TRBD1 (6 bases). Trimming left V 0 bases short and J 3 bases short, with 14 bases between. CDR1 and CDR2 (germline): DFQATT, SNEGSKA (reference sequence). This CDR3 has 16 residues.